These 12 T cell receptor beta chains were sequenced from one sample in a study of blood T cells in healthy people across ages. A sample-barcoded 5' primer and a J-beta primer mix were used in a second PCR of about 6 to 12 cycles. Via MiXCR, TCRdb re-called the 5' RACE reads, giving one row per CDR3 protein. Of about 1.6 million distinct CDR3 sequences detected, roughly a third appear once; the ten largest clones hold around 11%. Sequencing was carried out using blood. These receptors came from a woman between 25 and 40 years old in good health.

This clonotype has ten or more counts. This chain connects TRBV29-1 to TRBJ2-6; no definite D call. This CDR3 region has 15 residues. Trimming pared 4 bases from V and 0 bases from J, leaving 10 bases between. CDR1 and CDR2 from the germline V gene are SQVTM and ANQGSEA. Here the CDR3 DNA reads TGCAGCGTTGTATCGCTTGTCTCTGGGGCCAACGTCCTGACTTTC. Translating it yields CSVVSLVSGANVLTF.

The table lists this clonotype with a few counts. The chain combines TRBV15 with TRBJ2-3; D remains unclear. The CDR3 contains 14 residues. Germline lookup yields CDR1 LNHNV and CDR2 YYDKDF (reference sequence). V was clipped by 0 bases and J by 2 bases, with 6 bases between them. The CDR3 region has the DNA TGTGCCACCAGCAGAGATCTGAACACAGATACGCAGTATTTT. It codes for CATSRDLNTDTQYF.

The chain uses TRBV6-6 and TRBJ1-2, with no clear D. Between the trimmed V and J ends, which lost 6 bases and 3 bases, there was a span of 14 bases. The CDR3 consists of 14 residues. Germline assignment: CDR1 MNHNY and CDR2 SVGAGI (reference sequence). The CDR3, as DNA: TGTGCCAGCAGCAGCCTTCGTGCCCACTATGGCTACACCTTC. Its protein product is CASSSLRAHYGYTF.

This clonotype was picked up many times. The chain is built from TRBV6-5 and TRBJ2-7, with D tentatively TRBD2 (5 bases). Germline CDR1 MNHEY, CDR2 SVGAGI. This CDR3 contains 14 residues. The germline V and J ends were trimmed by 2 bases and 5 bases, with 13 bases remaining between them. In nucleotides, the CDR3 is TGTGCCAGCAGTTACGGAGGCGTTGGCGACGAGCAGTACTTC. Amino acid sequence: CASSYGGVGDEQYF.

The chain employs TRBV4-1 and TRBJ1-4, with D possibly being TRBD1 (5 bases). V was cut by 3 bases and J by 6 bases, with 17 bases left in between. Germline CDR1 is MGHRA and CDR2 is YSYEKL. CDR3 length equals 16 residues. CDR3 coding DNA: TGCGCCAGCAGCCATCCCCGTGGAGGGGTTCATGAAAAACTGTTTTTT. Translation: CASSHPRGGVHEKLFF.

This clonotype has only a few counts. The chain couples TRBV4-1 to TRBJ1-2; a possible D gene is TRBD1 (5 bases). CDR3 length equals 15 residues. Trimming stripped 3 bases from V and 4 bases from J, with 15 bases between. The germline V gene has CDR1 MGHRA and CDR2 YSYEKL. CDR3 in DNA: TGCGCCAGCAGCCATGAAGGACACTCACCCTATGGCTACACCTTC. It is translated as CASSHEGHSPYGYTF.

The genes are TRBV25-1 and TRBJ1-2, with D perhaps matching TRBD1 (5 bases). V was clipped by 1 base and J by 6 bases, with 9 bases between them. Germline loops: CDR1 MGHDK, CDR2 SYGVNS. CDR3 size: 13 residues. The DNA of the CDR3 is TGTGCCAGCAGTGAATCGGCAGGGAATGGCTACACCTTC. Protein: CASSESAGNGYTF.

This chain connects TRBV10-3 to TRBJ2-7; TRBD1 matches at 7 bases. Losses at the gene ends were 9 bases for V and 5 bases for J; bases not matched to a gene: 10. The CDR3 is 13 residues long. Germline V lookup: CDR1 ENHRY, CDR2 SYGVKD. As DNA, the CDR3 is TGTGCCATTTCGGACAGGTTGAGGGACGAGCAGTACTTC. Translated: CAISDRLRDEQYF.

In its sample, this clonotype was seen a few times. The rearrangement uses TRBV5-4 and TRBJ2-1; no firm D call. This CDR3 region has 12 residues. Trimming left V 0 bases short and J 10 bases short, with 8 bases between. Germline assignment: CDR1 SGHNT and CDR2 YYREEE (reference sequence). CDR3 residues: CASSLDAREQFF. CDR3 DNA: TGTGCCAGCAGCTTGGACGCCCGGGAGCAGTTCTTC.

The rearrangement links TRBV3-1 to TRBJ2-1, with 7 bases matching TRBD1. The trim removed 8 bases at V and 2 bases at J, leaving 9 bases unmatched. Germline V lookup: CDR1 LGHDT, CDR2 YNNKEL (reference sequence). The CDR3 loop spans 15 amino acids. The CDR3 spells CASSPEGATYNEQFF. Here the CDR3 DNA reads TGTGCCAGCTCCCCTGAGGGGGCTACCTACAATGAGCAGTTCTTC.

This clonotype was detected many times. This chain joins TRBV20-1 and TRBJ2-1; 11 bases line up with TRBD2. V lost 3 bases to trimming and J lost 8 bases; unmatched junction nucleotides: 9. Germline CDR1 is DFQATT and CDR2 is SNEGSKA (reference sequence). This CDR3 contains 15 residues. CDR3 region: CSARFSGRAVDEQFF. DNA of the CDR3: TGCAGTGCTAGGTTTAGCGGGAGGGCCGTAGATGAGCAGTTCTTC.

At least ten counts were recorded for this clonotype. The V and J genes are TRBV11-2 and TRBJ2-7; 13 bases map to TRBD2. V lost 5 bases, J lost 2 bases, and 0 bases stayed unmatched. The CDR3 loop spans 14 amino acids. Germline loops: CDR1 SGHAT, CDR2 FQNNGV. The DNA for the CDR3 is TGTGCCAGCAGCACTAGCGGGGGGGCCTACGAGCAGTACTTC. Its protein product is CASSTSGGAYEQYF.